The subject of this entry is one T cell receptor (beta chain). What antigen it recognizes has not been identified. Base-call qualities are not available, and no considerably larger clone is one nucleotide away. This record belongs to a study of radiation and T cells in renal cell carcinoma (dated by TCRdb to the early 2020s). The study in broad terms: Samples came from a clinical trial, in which primary renal cell carcinomas received 15 Gy stereotactic body radiation therapy followed by nephrectomy 4 weeks later. A total of some 51 samples underwent TCR beta sequencing, made up of approximately 26 tumors and some 27 peripheral blood samples. A total of 3.5 million to 4.5 million unique CDR3 nucleotide sequences, encoding 2.5 million to 3 million unique CDR3 amino acid sequences, were found across all 50 or so samples. Beyond this particular receptor, the publication reports: Dynamics of the blood repertoire were not tracked past 4 weeks after treatment. The single-armed trial design could not address effects of radiation dose or scheduling on the TCR repertoire. Because pretreatment tumor biopsies were not available, the study could not determine whether clonotypes were already present within the tumor at baseline. An increase in top tumor clonotypes in blood was observed from baseline to 2 weeks post-radiation, followed by contraction by 4 weeks, which was taken to suggest transient expansion of tumor-resident clones.

In the paper's terms, the time point label means: blood 2 weeks post-SBRT. What this sample's treatment or condition label stands for: 15 Gy SBRT to primary tumor, nephrectomy 4 weeks later. To follow tumor-enriched clonotypes, peripheral blood was collected serially from radiation-treated patients at baseline and again at 2 weeks and 4 weeks after SBRT. Renal cell carcinoma with clear cell pathology was present in all patients. Genomic DNA for TCR sequencing was prepared using the QIAamp DNA Blood Mini Kit (Qiagen). The analyses included just those samples that passed every quality control check. CDR1 SGHTA and CDR2 FQGNSA were looked up in the germline V gene. Trimming takes 5 bases off V and 3 bases off J; junction bases not matched to a gene: 6. The CDR3 measures 14 amino acids from cysteine to phenylalanine. Of all the DNA, just the CDR3 is kept, 42 bases in frame from base 1. TCR beta libraries were generated from genomic DNA with the immunoSEQ kit, following the manufacturer's recommendations. For library preparation, a first multiplex PCR was performed with proprietary primers, followed by a second PCR in which unique barcodes were added, and bead cleanups were performed after each round. Each sample batch included a kit-provided positive control reaction and a negative control reaction. The final libraries underwent checking on an Agilent 4200 TapeStation D1000 ScreenTape, volumetric pooling, and quantification by qPCR. Sequencing was performed on an Illumina NextSeq500 using a MidOutput 150-cycle cartridge, with 156 Read1 cycles, 15 Index1 cycles, and the kit custom primers. The pooled library was loaded at roughly 0.98 pM with a roughly 20% PhiX control spike-in. For the original study's pipeline: The vendor-processed data were analyzed in R, and a clonotype was defined as all T cells that share the same CDR3 nucleotide sequence. For clone abundance analyses, frequencies were normalized to the 10,000 most abundant clones in each sample. Public T cell clones, which averaged fewer than five per sample, were excluded before analysis. An abundance difference of at least 32-fold between compartments was the criterion for calling clonotypes tumor-enriched or baseline blood-enriched. A beta-binomial differential abundance model was applied to find clonotypes that expanded or contracted between blood time points. Tumor-blood repertoire similarity was measured with the Baroni-Urbani and Buser coefficient, and groups were compared using two-tailed Wilcoxon tests in R. The clones in this table, taken by TCRdb from immuneACCESS, are in-frame only. Not every clone is retained; where verified, under half of the shortfall comes from an unresolved V gene, and the cause of the rest is unknown. The V and J calls and clone size are taken from that table; D and trimming were inferred from the DNA. The sample table lists 70,000 to 80,000 clones, about 86% of them with a count of one. Of the sample, approximately 22% falls within the top ten clones.

The V gene is TRBV7-2 and the J gene is TRBJ2-7; 8 central bases correspond to TRBD1. The receptor was isolated from a woman in her 50s with renal cell carcinoma. Sequences were derived from blood, sampled from a patient whose treatment included radiotherapy and nephrectomy. The DNA sequence is given as TGTGCCAGCAGCCCGGGACAGGTGAACTACGAGCAGTACTTC. Its protein is CASSPGQVNYEQYF.